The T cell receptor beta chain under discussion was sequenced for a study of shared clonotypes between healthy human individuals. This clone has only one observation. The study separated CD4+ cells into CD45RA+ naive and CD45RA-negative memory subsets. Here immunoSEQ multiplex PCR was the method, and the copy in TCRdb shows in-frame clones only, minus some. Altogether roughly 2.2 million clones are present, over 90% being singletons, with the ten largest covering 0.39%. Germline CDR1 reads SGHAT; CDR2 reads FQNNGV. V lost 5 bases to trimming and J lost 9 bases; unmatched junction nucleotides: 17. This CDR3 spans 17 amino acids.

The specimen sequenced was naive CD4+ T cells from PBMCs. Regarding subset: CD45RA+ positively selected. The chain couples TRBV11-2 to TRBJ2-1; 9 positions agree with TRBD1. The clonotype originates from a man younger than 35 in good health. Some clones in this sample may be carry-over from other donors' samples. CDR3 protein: CASSSLQGALGPGEQFF. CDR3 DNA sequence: TGTGCCAGCAGCAGCCTACAGGGGGCTCTAGGCCCCGGTGAGCAGTTCTTC.